Below, 21 T cell receptor beta chains from the same sample are listed, as sequenced in a study of T cell responses to AZD1222 COVID-19 vaccine. The protocol was immunoSEQ multiplex PCR, while the TCRdb copy is restricted to in-frame clones and leaves out a portion. Found here are roughly 110,000 clones, 85% to 90% of them singletons; the top ten hold over 4.5%. Sequencing was performed on peripheral blood, taken on day 0 of AZD1222 vaccination. These receptors all stem from an adult in good health.

The chain links TRBV6-2 or TRBV6-3 to TRBJ2-1; 9 nucleotides line up with TRBD2. The J segment lost 3 bases and the V segment lost 6 bases, leaving 9 bases of the junction unmatched. CDR3 length equals 16 residues. CDR1 is MNHEY and CDR2 is SVGEGT in the germline V gene. In DNA, the CDR3 is TGTGCCAGCAGCCCTATTACTAGCGGGTTCTACAATGAGCAGTTCTTC. Amino acids: CASSPITSGFYNEQFF.

This clone is a singleton in its sample. The chain joins TRBV6-5 to TRBJ1-5; D not resolved. The germline V gene has CDR1 MNHEY and CDR2 SVGAGI. The CDR3 has 15 amino acids. V gave up 4 bases and J gave up 5 bases, with 15 bases separating them. CDR3 sequence: CASSLGGLNDQPQHF. CDR3 sequence (DNA): TGTGCCAGCAGTTTGGGAGGACTGAATGATCAGCCCCAGCATTTT.

This chain links TRBV27 with TRBJ1-5; D is unresolved. V was trimmed by 6 bases and J by 0 bases, leaving 6 bases between them. CDR1 is MNHEY and CDR2 is SMNVEV in the germline V gene (reference sequence). The CDR3 has 13 amino acids. The CDR3 nucleotides read TGTGCCAGCAGAAAAAATAGCAATCAGCCCCAGCATTTT. Translating it yields CASRKNSNQPQHF.

The gene calls are TRBV4-1 and TRBJ2-1, with 9 bases matching TRBD2. Per the germline V gene, CDR1 is MGHRA and CDR2 is YSYEKL. The J segment lost 9 bases and the V segment lost 0 bases, leaving 9 bases of the junction unmatched. This CDR3 spans 16 amino acids. The CDR3 spells CASSQEVAGGRSEQFF. Written as DNA, the CDR3 is TGCGCCAGCAGCCAAGAAGTCGCGGGAGGGCGATCTGAGCAGTTCTTC.

The chain recombines TRBV6-6 with TRBJ1-5; 7 bases align to TRBD1. The CDR3 sequence is 16 residues long. CDR1 is MNHNY and CDR2 is SVGAGI in the germline V gene (reference sequence). The trim removed 6 bases at V and 7 bases at J, leaving 15 bases unmatched. In DNA, the CDR3 is TGTGCCAGCAGACCCGTGGGACAGAGGCATCGGCAGCCCCAGCATTTT. Protein: CASRPVGQRHRQPQHF.

The J gene is TRBJ2-7, the V gene TRBV6-2 or TRBV6-3; perhaps TRBD1 as D (5 bases). This CDR3 comprises 15 residues. Germline CDR1 reads MNHEY; CDR2 reads SVGEGT. V was pared by 5 bases and J by 1 base, with 15 bases between. The CDR3 nucleotides read TGTGCCAGCAGTGGGTCAGGGATCGGTTCCTACGAGCAGTACTTC. It encodes CASSGSGIGSYEQYF.

The V and J genes are TRBV28 and TRBJ2-1; D is ambiguous. Germline assignment: CDR1 MDHEN and CDR2 SYDVKM. This CDR3 has 14 amino acids. V lost 1 base to trimming and J lost 3 bases, with 7 bases between them. The CDR3 nucleotides read TGTGCCAGCAGTTTATTTGGGAACTACAATGAGCAGTTCTTC. Its protein is CASSLFGNYNEQFF.

This clone showed up just a few times. J is TRBJ2-7 and V is TRBV6-5, with D perhaps matching TRBD1 or TRBD2 (5 bases each). V gave up 5 bases and J gave up 7 bases, with 15 bases separating them. This CDR3 is built from 13 residues. CDR1 is MNHEY and CDR2 is SVGAGI in the germline V gene. The CDR3 here is CASSTGLTIEQYF. The CDR3 nucleotides read TGTGCCAGCAGTACGGGGCTGACTATAGAGCAGTACTTC.

The rearrangement joins TRBV12-3 or TRBV12-4 to TRBJ2-7, with 7 positions matching TRBD2. The junction had 7 bases not matched to a gene; V was cut back by 7 bases and J by 4 bases. The CDR3 covers 13 residues. CDR3 sequence reads: CASTDRGEYEQYF. The CDR3 DNA reads TGTGCCAGCACCGATCGGGGGGAATACGAGCAGTACTTC.

The chain links TRBV11-2 to TRBJ1-6; a weak D match, TRBD1 (5 bases). The CDR3 is made up of 15 amino acids. Trimming stripped 0 bases from V and 9 bases from J, with 12 bases between. The germline CDR1 and CDR2 sequences are SGHAT and FQNNGV. CDR3 sequence (DNA): TGTGCCAGCAGCTTAGAGCCAGGGTTCCTTTCACCCCTCCACTTT. This encodes CASSLEPGFLSPLHF.

The V and J genes are TRBV11-2 and TRBJ1-1; no clear D. Germline loops: CDR1 SGHAT, CDR2 FQNNGV. Trimming left V 5 bases short and J 1 base short, with 5 bases between. The CDR3 is 12 amino acids. The CDR3 nucleotides are TGTGCCAGCAGCCTAGCGAACACTGAAGCTTTCTTT. Protein product: CASSLANTEAFF.

CDR3 in DNA: TGTGCCAGCAGCCAGCCGGGACAGGGGAGAAAGAACACCGGGGAGCTGTTTTTT. Translated, it gives CASSQPGQGRKNTGELFF. This chain links TRBV3-1 (or the pseudogene TRBV3-2) with TRBJ2-2, with 10 bases aligning to TRBD1. V lost 3 bases to trimming and J lost 1 base; unmatched junction nucleotides: 8. The germline V gene encodes CDR1 LGHDT and CDR2 YNNKEL (reference sequence). The CDR3 extends over 18 amino acids.

CDR3 loop: CASSSTGIKNIQYF. CDR3 in DNA: TGTGCCAGCAGCTCGACCGGGATCAAAAACATTCAGTACTTC. V and J are TRBV5-5 and TRBJ2-4, with a tentative D call TRBD2 (5 bases). V dropped 3 bases and J dropped 3 bases, with 10 bases sitting between them. The CDR3 spans 14 residues. The germline V gene has CDR1 SGHKS and CDR2 YYEKEE (reference sequence).

The chain employs TRBV5-5 and TRBJ1-4; possibly TRBD1 for D (6 bases). Trimming took off 2 bases at V and 2 bases at J, with 10 bases between the two ends. The CDR3 sequence is 15 residues long. The germline V gene has CDR1 SGHKS and CDR2 YYEKEE (reference sequence). DNA for the CDR3: TGTGCCAGCAGCTTAAGGGGGTCGACTAATGAAAAACTGTTTTTT. It specifies CASSLRGSTNEKLFF.

The chain links TRBV5-6 to TRBJ2-3; maybe TRBD2 (5 bases). With 5 bases removed from V and 0 bases from J, the gap between germline ends came to 10 bases. Germline lookup yields CDR1 SGHDT and CDR2 YYEEEE. The CDR3 runs to 14 residues. The CDR3 region is CASSRGTSTDTQYF. The CDR3 DNA follows: TGTGCCAGCAGTCGGGGTACTAGCACAGATACGCAGTATTTT.

The chain is built from TRBV7-8 and TRBJ1-1, with D uncertain. Germline assignment: CDR1 SGHVS and CDR2 FQNEAQ. V lost 2 bases and J lost 8, with 15 bases in between. The CDR3 is made up of 14 amino acids. For the CDR3, the DNA is TGTGCCAGCAGCTTAAAAAGGGTCTCTTCAGAAGCTTTCTTT. Residues: CASSLKRVSSEAFF.

The chain joins TRBV11-2 to TRBJ1-1, with TRBD1 identical over 10 bases. The CDR3 runs to 13 residues. Germline assignment: CDR1 SGHAT and CDR2 FQNNGV. After removal of 8 bases from V and 6 bases from J, the junction contained 6 bases not matched to a gene. CDR3 nucleotide sequence: TGTGCCAGCGGACAGGGGGAAGTCCCTGAAGCTTTCTTT. Amino acid sequence: CASGQGEVPEAFF.

The rearrangement links TRBV19 to TRBJ2-1, with D possibly being TRBD1 (6 bases). Trimming removed 4 bases at V and 12 bases at J, with 10 bases between. This CDR3 spans 11 amino acids. Germline loops: CDR1 LNHDA, CDR2 SQIVND (reference sequence). The CDR3 region has the DNA TGTGCCAGTAGTACCCCACAGGGGCAGTTCTTC. Its protein product is CASSTPQGQFF.

The chain recombines TRBV10-3 with TRBJ2-1; a weak D match, TRBD2 (6 bases). The CDR3 has 17 residues. The V end was cut by 4 bases, the J end by 0 bases, with 16 bases between. Germline V gene sequence: CDR1 ENHRY, CDR2 SYGVKD. The DNA for the CDR3 is TGTGCCATCAGTGGGAGGGGCGGCGGGAACTCCTACAATGAGCAGTTCTTC. It is translated as CAISGRGGGNSYNEQFF.

This clone came up once. The genes are TRBV5-1 and TRBJ2-7; 8 nucleotides agree with TRBD1. With 3 bases clipped from V and 5 bases from J, the junction kept 10 bases outside the gene matches. Germline CDR1 and CDR2: SGHRS and YFSETQ. CDR3 length equals 15 residues. CDR3 bases: TGCGCCAGCAGCTATCAATGGCAGGGGGCCGACGAGCAGTACTTC. This gives the protein CASSYQWQGADEQYF.

The chain employs TRBV15 and TRBJ2-5; D tentatively reads TRBD1 or TRBD2 (5 bases each). The CDR3 has 20 residues. CDR1 LNHNV and CDR2 YYDKDF come from the germline V gene (reference sequence). Between the trimmed V and J ends, which lost 0 bases and 2 bases, there was a span of 25 bases. In nucleotides, the CDR3 is TGTGCCACCAGCAGAGAGCACATCGGGTTCGGGGCGAGAAATCAAGAGACCCAGTACTTC. It is translated as CATSREHIGFGARNQETQYF. The entire variable domain, with the rest obtained from reference TRBV15 and TRBJ2-5, is as follows: DAMVIQNPRYQVTQFGKPVTLSCSQTLNHNVMYWYQQKSSQAPKLLFHYYDKDFNNEADTPDNFQSRRPNTSFCFLDIRSPGLGDTAMYLCATSREHIGFGARNQETQYFGPGTRLLVL.